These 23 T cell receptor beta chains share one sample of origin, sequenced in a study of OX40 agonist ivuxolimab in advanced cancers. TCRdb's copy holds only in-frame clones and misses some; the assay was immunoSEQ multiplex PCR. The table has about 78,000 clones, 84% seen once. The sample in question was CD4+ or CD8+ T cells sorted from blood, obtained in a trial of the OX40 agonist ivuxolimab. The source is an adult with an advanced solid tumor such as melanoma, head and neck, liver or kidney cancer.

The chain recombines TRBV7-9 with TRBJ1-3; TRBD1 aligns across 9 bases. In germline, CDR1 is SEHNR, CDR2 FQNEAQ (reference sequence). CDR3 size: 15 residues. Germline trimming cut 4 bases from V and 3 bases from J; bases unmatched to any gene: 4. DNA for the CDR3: TGTGCCAGCAGCTCCCCGGACAGGGGTGGAAACACCATATATTTT. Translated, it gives CASSSPDRGGNTIYF. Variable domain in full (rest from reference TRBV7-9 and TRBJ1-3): DTGVSQNPRHKITKRGQNVTFRCDPISEHNRLYWYRQTLGQGPEFLTYFQNEAQLEKSRLLSDRFSAERPKGSFSTLEIQRTEQGDSAMYLCASSSPDRGGNTIYFGEGSWLTVV.

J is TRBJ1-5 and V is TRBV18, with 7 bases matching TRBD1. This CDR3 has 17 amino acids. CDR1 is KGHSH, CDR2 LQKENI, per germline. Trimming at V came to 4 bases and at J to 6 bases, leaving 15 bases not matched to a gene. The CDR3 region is CASSREAGARQGQPQHF. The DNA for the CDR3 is TGTGCCAGCTCACGAGAAGCAGGGGCTCGACAGGGTCAGCCCCAGCATTTT. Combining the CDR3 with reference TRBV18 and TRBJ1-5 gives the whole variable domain NAGVMQNPRHLVRRRGQEARLRCSPMKGHSHVYWYRQLPEEGLKFMVYLQKENIIDESGMPKERFSAEFPKEGPSILRIQQVVRGDSAAYFCASSREAGARQGQPQHFGDGTRLSIL.

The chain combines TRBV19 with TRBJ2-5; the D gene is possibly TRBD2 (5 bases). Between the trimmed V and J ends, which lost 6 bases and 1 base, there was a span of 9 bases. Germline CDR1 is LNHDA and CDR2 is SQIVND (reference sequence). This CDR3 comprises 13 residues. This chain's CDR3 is CASRYGGQETQYF. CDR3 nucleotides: TGTGCCAGTAGGTATGGAGGCCAAGAGACCCAGTACTTC.

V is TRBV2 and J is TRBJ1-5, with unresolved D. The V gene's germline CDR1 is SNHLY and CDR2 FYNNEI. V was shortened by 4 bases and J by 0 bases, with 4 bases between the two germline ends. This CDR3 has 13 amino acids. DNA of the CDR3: TGTGCCAGCAGTGTTTATAGCAATCAGCCCCAGCATTTT. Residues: CASSVYSNQPQHF. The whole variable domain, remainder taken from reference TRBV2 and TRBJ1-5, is EPEVTQTPSHQVTQMGQEVILRCVPISNHLYFYWYRQILGQKVEFLVSFYNNEISEKSEIFDDQFSVERPDGSNFTLKIRSTKLEDSAMYFCASSVYSNQPQHFGDGTRLSIL.

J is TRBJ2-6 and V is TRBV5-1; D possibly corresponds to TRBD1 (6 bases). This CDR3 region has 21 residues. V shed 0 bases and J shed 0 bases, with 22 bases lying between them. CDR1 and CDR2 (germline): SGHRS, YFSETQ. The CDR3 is CASSLGAVQGVYSSGANVLTF. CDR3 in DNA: TGCGCCAGCAGCTTGGGAGCAGTACAGGGAGTTTACAGCTCTGGGGCCAACGTCCTGACTTTC. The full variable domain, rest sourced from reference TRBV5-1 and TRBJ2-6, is KAGVTQTPRYLIKTRGQQVTLSCSPISGHRSVSWYQQTPGQGLQFLFEYFSETQRNKGNFPGRFSGRQFSNSRSEMNVSTLELGDSALYLCASSLGAVQGVYSSGANVLTFGAGSRLTVL.

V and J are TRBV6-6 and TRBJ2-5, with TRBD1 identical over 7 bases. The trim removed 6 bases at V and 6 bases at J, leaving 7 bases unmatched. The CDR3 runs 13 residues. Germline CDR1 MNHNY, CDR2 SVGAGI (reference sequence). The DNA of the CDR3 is TGTGCCAGCAGGACACAGGGGCGAAAGACCCAGTACTTC. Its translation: CASRTQGRKTQYF.

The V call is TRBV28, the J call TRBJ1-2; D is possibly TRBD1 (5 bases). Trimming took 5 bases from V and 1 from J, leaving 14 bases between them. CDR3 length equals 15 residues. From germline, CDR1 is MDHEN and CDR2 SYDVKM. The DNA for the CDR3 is TGTGCCAGCAGTCTGGGGACCCACCTTAACTATGGCTACACCTTC. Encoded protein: CASSLGTHLNYGYTF.

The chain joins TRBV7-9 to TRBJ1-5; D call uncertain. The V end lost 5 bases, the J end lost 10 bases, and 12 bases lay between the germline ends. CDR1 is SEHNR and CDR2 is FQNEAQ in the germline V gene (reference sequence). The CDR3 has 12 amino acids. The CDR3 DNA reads TGTGCCAGCAGCCGCGATGTTCTCCCCCAGCATTTT. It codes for CASSRDVLPQHF.

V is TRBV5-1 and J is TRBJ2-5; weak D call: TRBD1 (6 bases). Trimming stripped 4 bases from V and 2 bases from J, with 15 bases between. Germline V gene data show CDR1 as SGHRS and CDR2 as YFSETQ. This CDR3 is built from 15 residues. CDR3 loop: CASSDQQGSQETQYF. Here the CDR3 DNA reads TGCGCCAGCAGCGATCAACAGGGATCTCAAGAGACCCAGTACTTC.

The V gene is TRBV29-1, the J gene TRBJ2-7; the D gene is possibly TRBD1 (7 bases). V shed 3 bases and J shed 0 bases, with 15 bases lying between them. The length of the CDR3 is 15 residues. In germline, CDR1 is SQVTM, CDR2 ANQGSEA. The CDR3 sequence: CSVDRGRGVSYEQYF. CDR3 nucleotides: TGCAGCGTTGATAGGGGCAGGGGGGTCTCCTACGAGCAGTACTTC.

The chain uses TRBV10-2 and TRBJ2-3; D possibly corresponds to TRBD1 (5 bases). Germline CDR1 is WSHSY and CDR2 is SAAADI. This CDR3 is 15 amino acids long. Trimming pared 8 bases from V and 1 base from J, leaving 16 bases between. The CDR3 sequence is CASQSGRVGTDTQYF. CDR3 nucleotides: TGCGCCAGCCAATCAGGCAGGGTAGGCACAGATACGCAGTATTTT.

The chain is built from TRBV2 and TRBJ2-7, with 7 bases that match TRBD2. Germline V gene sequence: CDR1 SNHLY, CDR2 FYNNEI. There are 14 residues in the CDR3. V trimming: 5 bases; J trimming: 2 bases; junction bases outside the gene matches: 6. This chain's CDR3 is CASSFSSGAYEQYF. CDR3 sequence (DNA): TGTGCCAGCAGTTTCTCTAGCGGCGCCTACGAGCAGTACTTC.

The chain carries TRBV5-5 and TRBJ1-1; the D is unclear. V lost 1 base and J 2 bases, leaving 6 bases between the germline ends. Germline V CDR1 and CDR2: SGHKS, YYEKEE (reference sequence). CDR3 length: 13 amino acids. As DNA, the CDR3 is TGTGCCAGCAGCTTGATCGCAAACACTGAAGCTTTCTTT. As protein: CASSLIANTEAFF.

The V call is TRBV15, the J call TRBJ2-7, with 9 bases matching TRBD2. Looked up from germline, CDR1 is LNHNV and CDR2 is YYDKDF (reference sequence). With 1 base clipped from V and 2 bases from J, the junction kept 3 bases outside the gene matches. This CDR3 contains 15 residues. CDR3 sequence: CATSRAASGTYEQYF. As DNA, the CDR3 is TGTGCCACCAGCAGAGCGGCTAGCGGGACCTACGAGCAGTACTTC.

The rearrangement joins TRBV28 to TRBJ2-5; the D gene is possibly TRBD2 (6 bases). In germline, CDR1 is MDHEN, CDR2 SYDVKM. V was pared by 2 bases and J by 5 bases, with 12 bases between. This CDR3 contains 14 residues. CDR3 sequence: CASSLGDWEETQYF. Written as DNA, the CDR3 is TGTGCCAGCAGTTTAGGGGACTGGGAGGAGACCCAGTACTTC.

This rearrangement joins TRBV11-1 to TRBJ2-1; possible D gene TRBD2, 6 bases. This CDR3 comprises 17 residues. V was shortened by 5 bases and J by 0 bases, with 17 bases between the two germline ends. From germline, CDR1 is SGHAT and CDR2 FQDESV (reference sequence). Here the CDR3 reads CASSPGRRGRSYNEQFF. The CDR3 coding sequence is TGTGCCAGCAGCCCAGGGAGGCGGGGTCGCTCCTACAATGAGCAGTTCTTC. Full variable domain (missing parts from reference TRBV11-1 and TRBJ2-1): EAEVAQSPRYKITEKSQAVAFWCDPISGHATLYWYRQILGQGPELLVQFQDESVVDDSQLPKDRFSAERLKGVDSTLKIQPAELGDSAMYLCASSPGRRGRSYNEQFFGPGTRLTVL.

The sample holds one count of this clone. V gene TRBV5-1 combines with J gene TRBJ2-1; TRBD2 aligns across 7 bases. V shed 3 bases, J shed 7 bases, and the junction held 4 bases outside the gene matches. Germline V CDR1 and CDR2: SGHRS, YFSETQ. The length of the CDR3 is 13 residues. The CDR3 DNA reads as TGCGCCAGCAGCTCCGGACTAGGTAATGAGCAGTTCTTC. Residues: CASSSGLGNEQFF.

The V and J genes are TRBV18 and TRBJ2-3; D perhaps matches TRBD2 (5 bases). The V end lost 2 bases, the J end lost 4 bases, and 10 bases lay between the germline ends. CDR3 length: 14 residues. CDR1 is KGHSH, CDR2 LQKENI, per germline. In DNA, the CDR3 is TGTGCCAGCTCACCAGCGGGTGGAGCAGATACGCAGTATTTT. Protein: CASSPAGGADTQYF.

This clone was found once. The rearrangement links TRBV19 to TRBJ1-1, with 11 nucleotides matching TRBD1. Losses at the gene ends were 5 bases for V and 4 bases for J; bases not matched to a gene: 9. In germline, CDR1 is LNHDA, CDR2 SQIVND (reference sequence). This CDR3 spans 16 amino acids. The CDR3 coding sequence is TGTGCCAGTAGTTCGGGACAGGGGGATTGGGTCACTGAAGCTTTCTTT. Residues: CASSSGQGDWVTEAFF. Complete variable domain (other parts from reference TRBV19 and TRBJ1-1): DGGITQSPKYLFRKEGQNVTLSCEQNLNHDAMYWYRQDPGQGLRLIYYSQIVNDFQKGDIAEGYSVSREKKESFPLTVTSAQKNPTAFYLCASSSGQGDWVTEAFFGQGTRLTVV.

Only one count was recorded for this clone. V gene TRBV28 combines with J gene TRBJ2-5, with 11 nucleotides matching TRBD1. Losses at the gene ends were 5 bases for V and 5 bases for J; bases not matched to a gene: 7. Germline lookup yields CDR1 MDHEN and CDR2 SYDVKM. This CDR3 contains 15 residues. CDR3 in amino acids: CASSPGTGGRETQYF. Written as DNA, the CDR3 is TGTGCCAGCAGTCCCGGGACAGGGGGTAGGGAGACCCAGTACTTC.

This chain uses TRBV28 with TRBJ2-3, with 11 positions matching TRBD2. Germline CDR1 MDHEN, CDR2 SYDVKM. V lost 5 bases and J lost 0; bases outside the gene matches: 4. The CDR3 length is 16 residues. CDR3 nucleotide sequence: TGTGCCAGCAGTGTAGCTAGCGGGGGGAGCACAGATACGCAGTATTTT. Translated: CASSVASGGSTDTQYF.

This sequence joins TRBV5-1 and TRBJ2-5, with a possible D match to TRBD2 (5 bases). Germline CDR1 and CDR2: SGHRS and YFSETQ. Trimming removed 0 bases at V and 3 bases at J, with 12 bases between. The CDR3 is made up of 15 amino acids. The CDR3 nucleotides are TGCGCCAGCAGCTTGGCCGCGGACTCGAAAGAGACCCAGTACTTC. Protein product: CASSLAADSKETQYF.

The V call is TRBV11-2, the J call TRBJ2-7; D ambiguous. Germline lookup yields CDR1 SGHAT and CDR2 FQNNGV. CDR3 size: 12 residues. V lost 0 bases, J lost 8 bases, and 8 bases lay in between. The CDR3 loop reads CASSLDGSKQYV. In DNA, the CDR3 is TGTGCCAGCAGCTTAGATGGGTCGAAGCAGTACGTC.